This T cell receptor beta chain originates from a study of T-cell reconstitution after alpha-beta-depleted transplantation in children. Preparation of the TCRbeta library involved a method that used unique molecular identifiers. TCRdb analysed the PCR reads with MiXCR anew, one entry per CDR3 protein. The sample comprises 300,000 to 350,000 distinct CDR3 sequences, about 16% of which are singletons, and roughly 40% rests with the top ten. Per germline, CDR1 SGHTA and CDR2 FQGTGA. Trimming removed 3 bases from V and 2 bases from J, with 14 bases in between. This CDR3 comprises 15 residues. Note on this clonotype: Its specificity is unknown.

Findings of the study overall: It was newly produced T cells that mostly accounted for T-cell counts and diversity one year after transplant. Reportedly, roughly two months post-transplant, alpha-beta T cells arose from several hundred expanded graft clones.

V and J are TRBV7-3 and TRBJ2-7; D is tentatively TRBD1 or TRBD2 (5 bases each). This sequence originates from a male patient aged 2 to 9 who had a stem cell transplant for acute lymphoblastic leukemia, so the T cells may come from the graft donor. The source was PBMCs, mostly from graft donor cells, collected 360 days after TCRalphabeta/CD19-depleted stem cell transplant. Here the CDR3 DNA reads TGTGCCAGCAGCTTTTACGGGGACGGAGCCTACGAGCAGTACTTC. Translation gives CASSFYGDGAYEQYF.